These 26 T cell receptor beta chains originate from one sample sequenced in a study of blood T cell repertoires in COVID-19. Generated by immunoSEQ multiplex PCR, the TCRdb table keeps only in-frame clones and is missing some. The top ten clones hold 9.7% of a sample with some 24,000 clones, about nine tenths of them seen once. Specimen: peripheral blood. These receptors came from a man in his 70s with acute or convalescent COVID-19.

The rearrangement uses TRBV7-2 and TRBJ2-3, with D unclear. The CDR3 has 13 amino acids. V lost 2 bases to trimming and J lost 6 bases, with 9 bases between them. The germline V gene has CDR1 SGHTA and CDR2 FQGNSA. The CDR3 nucleotides read TGTGCCAGCAGCTTACTTAACGGGGATACGCAGTATTTT. It codes for CASSLLNGDTQYF.

The V and J genes are TRBV20-1 and TRBJ1-1; D ambiguous. The germline V gene has CDR1 DFQATT and CDR2 SNEGSKA (reference sequence). V was trimmed by 5 bases and J by 4 bases, leaving 8 bases between them. CDR3 length equals 11 residues. CDR3 protein: CSAAPSTEAFF. In nucleotides, the CDR3 is TGCAGTGCTGCGCCAAGCACTGAAGCTTTCTTT.

The chain links TRBV2 to TRBJ2-7; TRBD1 matches at 8 bases. The CDR3 length is 13 residues. V trimming: 8 bases; J trimming: 3 bases; junction bases outside the gene matches: 6. Germline CDR1 and CDR2: SNHLY and FYNNEI. In DNA form, the CDR3 reads TGTGCCAGCGGTGCTGGACAGGGCTACGAGCAGTACTTC. It encodes CASGAGQGYEQYF.

The rearrangement uses TRBV11-3 and TRBJ2-1; TRBD2 agrees at 11 bases. With V trimmed by 3 bases and J by 1 base, 2 bases remained unmatched. The CDR3 is 16 residues long. CDR1 is SGHNT and CDR2 is YENEEA in the germline V gene. CDR3 bases: TGTGCCAGCAGCTTTCGGACTAGCGGGTCCTACAATGAGCAGTTCTTC. Amino acids: CASSFRTSGSYNEQFF.

The V and J genes are TRBV5-1 and TRBJ2-7, with 8 bases fitting TRBD1. J was trimmed by 3 bases and V by 4 bases; bases with no gene match: 3. This CDR3 region has 13 residues. Germline V gives CDR1 SGHRS, CDR2 YFSETQ. Written as DNA, the CDR3 is TGCGCCAGCAGCCGCGGACAGGGCTACGAGCAGTACTTC. It translates to CASSRGQGYEQYF.

This clone turned up a few times. This chain joins TRBV12-2 and TRBJ2-7; the D call in the table, TRBD1, was not verified against the DNA. TRBV12-2 is listed as a pseudogene. The CDR3 spans 15 residues. Here the CDR3 reads CASRPQVLIFYEQYF. For the CDR3, the DNA is TGTGCAAGTCGCCCCCAGGTTCTGATTTTTTACGAGCAGTACTTC.

This chain links TRBV5-4 with TRBJ2-7; 11 positions match TRBD2. The CDR3 sequence is 14 residues long. The germline CDR1 and CDR2 sequences are SGHNT and YYREEE (reference sequence). The V and J ends lost 2 bases and 5 bases, in that order; junction bases with no gene match: 3. CDR3: CASSFSGRDDEQYF. CDR3 nucleotides: TGTGCCAGCAGCTTTAGCGGGAGGGACGACGAGCAGTACTTC.

The V call is TRBV7-6, the J call TRBJ2-5; 10 bases are a match to TRBD1. Per the germline V gene, CDR1 is SGHVS and CDR2 is FNYEAQ. CDR3 length: 20 residues. J gave up 5 bases and V 2 bases, and 20 bases lay outside the gene matches. The CDR3 DNA reads as TGTGCCAGCAGCTTACTTATCGTGACAGGGGGCTCCCCGGCGGGGGAGACCCAGTACTTC. It yields the protein CASSLLIVTGGSPAGETQYF.

The genes are TRBV11-2 and TRBJ1-1; the D gene is possibly TRBD1 (5 bases). The CDR3 is 15 amino acids. V was trimmed by 5 bases and J by 0 bases, leaving 13 bases between them. Germline values: CDR1 SGHAT, CDR2 FQNNGV. This CDR3 reads CASSPLGGLNTEAFF. The CDR3 DNA sequence: TGTGCCAGCAGCCCCCTGGGGGGACTGAACACTGAAGCTTTCTTT.

V is TRBV19 and J is TRBJ2-3; no clear D. This CDR3 contains 13 residues. Germline V CDR1 and CDR2: LNHDA, SQIVND (reference sequence). Trimming removed 3 bases from V and 3 bases from J, with 7 bases in between. Written as DNA, the CDR3 is TGTGCCAGTAGTATTACAGCTACAGATACGCAGTATTTT. Its protein is CASSITATDTQYF.

The chain couples TRBV21-1 to TRBJ2-3; the table's D call, TRBD2, has no DNA check behind it. TRBV21-1 is a recognized pseudogene. The CDR3 has 20 amino acids. CDR3 in DNA: TGTGCCAGCAGCAAGCTGACTAGCGGGCGTACAAATCCTAGCACAGATACGCAGTATTTT. Its translation: CASSKLTSGRTNPSTDTQYF.

The chain links TRBV20-1 to TRBJ2-5; 8 bases match TRBD2. Germline CDR1 DFQATT, CDR2 SNEGSKA (reference sequence). V was pared by 3 bases and J by 3 bases, with 9 bases of the junction left unmatched. The CDR3 consists of 15 residues. The CDR3 loop is CSASHSGTAKETQYF. CDR3 sequence (DNA): TGCAGTGCTAGTCATAGCGGGACGGCTAAAGAGACCCAGTACTTC.

The chain couples TRBV5-1 to TRBJ2-7, with 9 bases aligning to TRBD1. In germline, CDR1 is SGHRS, CDR2 YFSETQ. The CDR3 totals 15 residues. V dropped 1 base and J dropped 7; count of bases not matched to a gene: 9. The CDR3 nucleotides are TGCGCCAGCAGCTTGCAGACAGGGGGTTTTGGAGAGCAGTACTTC. It specifies CASSLQTGGFGEQYF.

V and J are TRBV7-9 and TRBJ2-3, with 11 positions matching TRBD2. The CDR3 sequence is 16 residues long. The germline V gene encodes CDR1 SEHNR and CDR2 FQNEAQ (reference sequence). V dropped 5 bases and J dropped 2; count of bases not matched to a gene: 6. The CDR3 loop reads CASSLTSGGHTDTQYF. The CDR3 DNA reads as TGTGCCAGCAGCCTCACTAGCGGGGGCCACACAGATACGCAGTATTTT.

The CDR3 nucleotides are TGTGCCAGCAGTTTTGAGGGGGTCGGCAATCAGCCCCAGCATTTT. Translated, it gives CASSFEGVGNQPQHF. The gene calls are TRBV28 and TRBJ1-5, with D tentatively TRBD1 (6 bases). Trimming shortened V by 3 bases and J by 2 bases, and 11 bases separated the two germline ends. The CDR3 contains 15 residues. CDR1 MDHEN and CDR2 SYDVKM come from the germline V gene. The full variable domain, rest sourced from reference TRBV28 and TRBJ1-5, is DVKVTQSSRYLVKRTGEKVFLECVQDMDHENMFWYRQDPGLGLRLIYFSYDVKMKEKGDIPEGYSVSREKKERFSLILESASTNQTSMYLCASSFEGVGNQPQHFGDGTRLSIL.

J is TRBJ2-3 and V is TRBV29-1; 9 bases fit TRBD2. Looked up from germline, CDR1 is SQVTM and CDR2 is ANQGSEA. Unmatched junction bases numbered 2, after V lost 4 bases and J lost 12 bases. This CDR3 region has 10 residues. The CDR3 DNA reads TGCAGCGTTGCTAGCGGGACTCAGTATTTT. As protein: CSVASGTQYF.

The chain carries TRBV18 and TRBJ2-7; TRBD1 aligns across 11 bases. Losses at the gene ends were 3 bases for V and 5 bases for J; bases not matched to a gene: 9. CDR3 size: 16 residues. In germline, CDR1 is KGHSH, CDR2 LQKENI. CDR3 in DNA: TGTGCCAGCTCACCTACGGACAGGGGGCGCCGGCACGAGCAGTACTTC. This encodes CASSPTDRGRRHEQYF.

Comment on this clone: Different DNA sequences within this sample yield the same CDR3. This chain connects TRBV7-3 to TRBJ2-3, with D tentatively TRBD2 (5 bases). CDR3 length equals 15 residues. The V gene's germline CDR1 is SGHTA and CDR2 FQGTGA. The V end lost 5 bases, the J end lost 0 bases, and 12 bases lay between the germline ends. The CDR3 here is CASSRAGGSTDTQYF. The CDR3 DNA sequence: TGTGCCAGCAGCCGGGCGGGTGGGAGCACAGATACGCAGTATTTT.

The rearrangement joins TRBV7-9 to TRBJ1-1, with D tentatively TRBD1 (6 bases). The CDR3 length is 15 residues. V lost 5 bases, J lost 5 bases, and 18 bases lay in between. Germline CDR1 and CDR2: SEHNR and FQNEAQ (reference sequence). This CDR3 reads CASSIPQGAETEAFF. In DNA, the CDR3 is TGTGCCAGCAGCATACCACAGGGAGCGGAGACTGAAGCTTTCTTT.

J is TRBJ1-1 and V is TRBV14; D remains unclear. This CDR3 spans 14 amino acids. V lost 0 bases, J lost 3 bases, and 8 bases lay in between. Germline loops: CDR1 SGHDN, CDR2 FVKESK. The CDR3 loop is CASSQDLVDTEAFF. The CDR3 nucleotides read TGTGCCAGCAGCCAAGATCTTGTCGACACTGAAGCTTTCTTT.

CDR3 nucleotide sequence: TGCGCCAGCACCGCTTTAGGAGCGGTTAGCACAGATACGCAGTATTTT. Protein product: CASTALGAVSTDTQYF. V is TRBV5-1 and J is TRBJ2-3; the D gene is possibly TRBD2 (5 bases). Trimming removed 6 bases at V and 0 bases at J, with 17 bases between. The CDR3 has 16 amino acids. Germline V lookup: CDR1 SGHRS, CDR2 YFSETQ.

The J gene is TRBJ1-1, the V gene TRBV18, with 10 nucleotides matching TRBD1. Per the germline V gene, CDR1 is KGHSH and CDR2 is LQKENI. CDR3 length: 14 amino acids. V lost 5 bases to trimming and J lost 8 bases; unmatched junction nucleotides: 8. The CDR3 DNA reads TGTGCCAGCTCAGCGACCGGGACAGGGGAAGAAGCTTTCTTT. Protein: CASSATGTGEEAFF.

This clone was counted once. The genes are TRBV6-4 and TRBJ1-1, with 7 bases fitting TRBD1. The CDR3 consists of 15 residues. V shed 5 bases, J shed 4 bases, and the junction held 10 bases outside the gene matches. Germline CDR1 reads MRHNA; CDR2 reads SNTAGT. CDR3 sequence: CASSSPTGIFTEAFF. The CDR3 DNA reads TGTGCCAGCAGTTCACCGACAGGGATCTTCACTGAAGCTTTCTTT.

The chain couples TRBV7-9 to TRBJ2-1; 9 nucleotides line up with TRBD2. Per the germline V gene, CDR1 is SEHNR and CDR2 is FQNEAQ (reference sequence). Trimming took 2 bases from V and 7 from J; bases not matched to a gene: 6. This CDR3 contains 15 residues. CDR3 sequence: CASSLPGLAPNEQFF. The CDR3 DNA reads TGTGCCAGCAGCTTACCCGGACTAGCGCCGAATGAGCAGTTCTTC.

This clone was counted only a few times. The chain uses TRBV27 and TRBJ1-2, with D tentatively TRBD1 (6 bases). The CDR3 loop spans 14 amino acids. CDR1 is MNHEY and CDR2 is SMNVEV in the germline V gene (reference sequence). Trimming cost V 2 bases and J 6 bases, with 13 bases left between them. The CDR3 DNA reads as TGTGCCAGCAGTTTAAGAGGGGGTATTAATGGCTACACCTTC. Protein product: CASSLRGGINGYTF.

The V gene is TRBV6-5, the J gene TRBJ2-2, with D perhaps matching TRBD1 (5 bases). Germline assignment: CDR1 MNHEY and CDR2 SVGAGI. The CDR3 sequence is 13 residues long. Trimming left V 11 bases short and J 1 base short, with 11 bases between. CDR3 amino acids: CAGQDLNTGELFF. In nucleotides, the CDR3 is TGTGCCGGACAAGATTTGAACACCGGGGAGCTGTTTTTT.